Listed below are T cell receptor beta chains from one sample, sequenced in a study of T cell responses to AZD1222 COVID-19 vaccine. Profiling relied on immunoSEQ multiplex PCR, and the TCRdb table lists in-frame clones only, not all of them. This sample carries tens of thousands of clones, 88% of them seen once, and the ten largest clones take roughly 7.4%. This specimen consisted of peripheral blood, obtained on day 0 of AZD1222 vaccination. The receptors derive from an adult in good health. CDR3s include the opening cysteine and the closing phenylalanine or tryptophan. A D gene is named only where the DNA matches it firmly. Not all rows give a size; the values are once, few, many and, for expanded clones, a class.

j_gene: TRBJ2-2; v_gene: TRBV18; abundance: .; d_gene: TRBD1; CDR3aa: CASSPYPGQGTSGELFF; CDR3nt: TGTGCCAGCTCACCATACCCGGGACAGGGTACCAGCGGGGAGCTGTTTTTT
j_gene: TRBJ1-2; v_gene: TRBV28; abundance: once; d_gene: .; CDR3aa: CANRGTRGYTF; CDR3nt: TGTGCCAACCGAGGGACGAGAGGCTACACCTTC
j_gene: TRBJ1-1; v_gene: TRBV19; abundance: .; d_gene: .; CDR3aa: CASTPGQNTEAFF; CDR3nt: TGTGCCAGTACCCCGGGACAAAACACTGAAGCTTTCTTT
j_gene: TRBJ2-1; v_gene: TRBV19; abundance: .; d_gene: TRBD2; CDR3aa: CASSIGGAGAYEQFF; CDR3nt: TGTGCCAGTAGTATAGGGGGAGCGGGAGCCTATGAGCAGTTCTTC
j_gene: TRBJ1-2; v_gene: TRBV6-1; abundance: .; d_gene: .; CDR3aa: CASSETAAYGYTF; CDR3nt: TGTGCCAGCAGTGAAACGGCAGCTTATGGCTACACCTTC
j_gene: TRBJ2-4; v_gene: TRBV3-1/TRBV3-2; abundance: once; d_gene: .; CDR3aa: CASSQTPEVAKNIQYF; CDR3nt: TGTGCCAGCAGCCAAACACCGGAGGTAGCCAAAAACATTCAGTACTTC
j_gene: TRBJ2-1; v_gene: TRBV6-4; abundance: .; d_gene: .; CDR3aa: CASSDRVAGEQFF; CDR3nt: TGTGCCAGCAGCGACCGGGTGGCGGGAGAGCAGTTCTTC
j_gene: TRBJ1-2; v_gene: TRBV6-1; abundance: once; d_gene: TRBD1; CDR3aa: CASSDTGGAYGYTF; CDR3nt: TGTGCCAGCAGTGACACAGGGGGCGCGTATGGCTACACCTTC
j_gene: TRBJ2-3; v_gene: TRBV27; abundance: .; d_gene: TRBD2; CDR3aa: CASSPPRDLRGRANHLDTDTQYF; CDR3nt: TGTGCCAGCAGTCCCCCGCGGGACCTCAGAGGGAGGGCCAACCATTTAGACACAGATACGCAGTATTTT
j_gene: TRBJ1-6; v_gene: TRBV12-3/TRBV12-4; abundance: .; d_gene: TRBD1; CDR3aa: CASSEGANSPLHF; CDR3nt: TGTGCCAGCAGTGAGGGGGCGAATTCACCCCTCCACTTT
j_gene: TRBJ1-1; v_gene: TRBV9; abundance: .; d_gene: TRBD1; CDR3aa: CASSDGTEFPEAFF; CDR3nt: TGTGCCAGCAGCGATGGGACAGAGTTCCCTGAAGCTTTCTTT
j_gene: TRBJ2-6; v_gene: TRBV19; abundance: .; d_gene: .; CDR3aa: CASSIEVSGANVLTF; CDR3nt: TGTGCCAGTAGTATTGAAGTTTCTGGGGCCAACGTCCTGACTTTC
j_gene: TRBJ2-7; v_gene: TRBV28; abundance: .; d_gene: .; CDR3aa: CASSFPGQIREQYF; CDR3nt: TGTGCCAGCAGTTTCCCGGGGCAGATACGGGAGCAGTACTTC
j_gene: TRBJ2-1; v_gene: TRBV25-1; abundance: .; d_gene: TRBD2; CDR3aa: CASSGGLAGGNEQFF; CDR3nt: TGTGCCAGCAGTGGGGGACTAGCGGGAGGGAATGAGCAGTTCTTC
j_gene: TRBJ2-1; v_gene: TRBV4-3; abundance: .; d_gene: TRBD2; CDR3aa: CASSQSPPSGSYNEQFF; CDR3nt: TGCGCCAGCAGCCAAAGCCCGCCTAGCGGGTCCTACAATGAGCAGTTCTTC
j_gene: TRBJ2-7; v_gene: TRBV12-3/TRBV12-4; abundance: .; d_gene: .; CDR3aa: CASSFETPYEQYF; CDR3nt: TGTGCCAGCAGTTTCGAGACTCCCTACGAGCAGTACTTC
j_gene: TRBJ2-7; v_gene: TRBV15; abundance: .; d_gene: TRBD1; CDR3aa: CATSRDRDRSYEQYF; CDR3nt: TGTGCCACCAGCAGAGATCGGGACAGGAGCTACGAGCAGTACTTC
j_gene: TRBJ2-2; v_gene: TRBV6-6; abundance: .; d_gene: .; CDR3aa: CASSYGLRARTGELFF; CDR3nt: TGTGCCAGCAGTTACGGACTGAGAGCCCGTACCGGGGAGCTGTTTTTT
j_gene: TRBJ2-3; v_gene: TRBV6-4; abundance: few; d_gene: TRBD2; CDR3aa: CASSRQAGGQDTQYF; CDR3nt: TGTGCCAGCAGCCGCCAGGCGGGAGGACAAGATACGCAGTATTTT
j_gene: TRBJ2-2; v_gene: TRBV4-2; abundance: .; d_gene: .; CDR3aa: CASSRSPGTGELFF; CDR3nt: TGTGCCAGCAGCCGATCGCCCGGCACCGGGGAGCTGTTTTTT
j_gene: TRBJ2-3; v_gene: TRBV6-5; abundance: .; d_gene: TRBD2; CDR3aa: CASSRLAGADTQYF; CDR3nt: TGTGCCAGCAGTCGCCTAGCGGGAGCTGATACGCAGTATTTT
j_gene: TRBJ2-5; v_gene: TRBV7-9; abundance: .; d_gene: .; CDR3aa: CASSHETQYF; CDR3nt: TGTGCCAGCAGTCACGAGACCCAGTACTTC
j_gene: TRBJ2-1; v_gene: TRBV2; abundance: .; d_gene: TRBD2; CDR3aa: CASSVSGTSGDTYNEQFF; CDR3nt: TGTGCCAGCAGTGTCTCCGGGACTAGCGGGGACACCTACAATGAGCAGTTCTTC
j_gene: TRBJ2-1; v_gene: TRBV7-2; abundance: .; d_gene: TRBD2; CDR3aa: CASSPFLAGGPGEQFF; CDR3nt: TGTGCCAGCAGCCCCTTTCTAGCGGGAGGGCCAGGTGAGCAGTTCTTC
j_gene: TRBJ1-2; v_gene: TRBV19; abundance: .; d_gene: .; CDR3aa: CASSIRGSSYGYTF; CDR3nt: TGTGCCAGTAGTATAAGGGGCAGTAGCTATGGCTACACCTTC
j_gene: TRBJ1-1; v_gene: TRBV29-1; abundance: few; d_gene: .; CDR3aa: CSARGLNTEAFF; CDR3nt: TGCAGCGCCAGGGGACTTAACACTGAAGCTTTCTTT
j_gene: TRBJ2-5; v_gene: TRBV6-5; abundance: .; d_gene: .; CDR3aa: CASYGRFQETQYF; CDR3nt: TGTGCCAGCTATGGACGGTTCCAAGAGACCCAGTACTTC
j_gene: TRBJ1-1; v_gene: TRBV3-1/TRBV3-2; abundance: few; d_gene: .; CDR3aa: CASSQGVLTEAFF; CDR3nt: TGTGCCAGCAGCCAAGGAGTGCTTACTGAAGCTTTCTTT
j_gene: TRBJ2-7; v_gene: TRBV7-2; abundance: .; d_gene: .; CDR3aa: CASSLRGYEQYF; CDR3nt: TGTGCCAGCAGCTTGCGCGGGTACGAGCAGTACTTC
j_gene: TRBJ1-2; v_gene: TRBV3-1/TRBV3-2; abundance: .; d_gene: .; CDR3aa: CASSQSYGYTF; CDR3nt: TGTGCCAGCAGCCAGTCCTATGGCTACACCTTC
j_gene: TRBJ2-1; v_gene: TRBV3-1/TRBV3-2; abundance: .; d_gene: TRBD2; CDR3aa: CASSQETSGSRYNEQFF; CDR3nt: TGTGCCAGCAGCCAAGAAACTAGCGGGAGTAGGTACAATGAGCAGTTCTTC
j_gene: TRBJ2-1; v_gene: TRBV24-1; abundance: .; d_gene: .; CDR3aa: CATSDPRYNEQFF; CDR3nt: TGTGCCACCAGTGACCCTAGGTACAATGAGCAGTTCTTC
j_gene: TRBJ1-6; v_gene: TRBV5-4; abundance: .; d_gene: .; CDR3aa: CASSLGQPRGDNSPLHF; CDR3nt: TGTGCCAGCAGCTTGGGACAGCCCAGAGGGGATAATTCACCCCTCCACTTT
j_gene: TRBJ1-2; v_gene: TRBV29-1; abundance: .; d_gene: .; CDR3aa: CSADGTTNYGYTF; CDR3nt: TGCAGCGCTGACGGGACAACCAACTATGGCTACACCTTC
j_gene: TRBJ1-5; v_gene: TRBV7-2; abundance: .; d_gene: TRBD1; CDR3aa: CASSRGQEWQPQHF; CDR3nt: TGTGCCAGCAGCCGGGGACAGGAATGGCAGCCCCAGCATTTT
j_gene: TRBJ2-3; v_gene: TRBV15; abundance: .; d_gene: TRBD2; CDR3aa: CATSRGRLAPQYF; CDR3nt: TGTGCCACCAGCAGAGGAAGACTAGCGCCGCAGTATTTT
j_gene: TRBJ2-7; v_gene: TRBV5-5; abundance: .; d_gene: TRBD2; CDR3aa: CASSLEGLAGVGEQYF; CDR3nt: TGTGCCAGCAGCTTGGAGGGACTAGCGGGAGTGGGGGAGCAGTACTTC
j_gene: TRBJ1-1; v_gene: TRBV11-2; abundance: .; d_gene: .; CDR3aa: CASSLLTLNTEAFF; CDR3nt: TGTGCCAGCAGCTTATTGACGTTAAACACTGAAGCTTTCTTT
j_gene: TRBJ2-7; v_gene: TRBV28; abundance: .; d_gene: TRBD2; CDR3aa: CASNPAGEGKEQYF; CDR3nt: TGTGCCAGCAACCCGGCGGGGGAGGGCAAGGAGCAGTACTTC
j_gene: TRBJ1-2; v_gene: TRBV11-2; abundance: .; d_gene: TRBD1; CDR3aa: CASSPGWQGANGYTF; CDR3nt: TGTGCCAGCAGCCCAGGGTGGCAGGGGGCGAATGGCTACACCTTC
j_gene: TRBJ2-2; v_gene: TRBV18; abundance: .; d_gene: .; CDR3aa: CASSLGVPGELFF; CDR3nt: TGTGCCAGCTCACTAGGGGTTCCCGGGGAGCTGTTTTTT
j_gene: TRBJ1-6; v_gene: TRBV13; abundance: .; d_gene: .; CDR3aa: CASSLGDPNYNSPLHF; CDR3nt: TGTGCCAGCAGCTTGGGGGACCCTAACTATAATTCACCCCTCCACTTT
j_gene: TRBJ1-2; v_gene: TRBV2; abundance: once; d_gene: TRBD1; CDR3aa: CASKGQGVGYTF; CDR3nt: TGTGCCAGCAAGGGACAGGGGGTGGGCTACACCTTC
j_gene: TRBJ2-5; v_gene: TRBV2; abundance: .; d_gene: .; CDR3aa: CAARKRGALQTQYF; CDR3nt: TGTGCAGCTAGGAAGAGGGGAGCACTACAGACCCAGTACTTC
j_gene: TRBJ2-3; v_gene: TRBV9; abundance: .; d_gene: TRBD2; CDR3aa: CASSVGRGSHTDTQYF; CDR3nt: TGTGCCAGCAGCGTAGGTCGCGGGAGCCACACAGATACGCAGTATTTT
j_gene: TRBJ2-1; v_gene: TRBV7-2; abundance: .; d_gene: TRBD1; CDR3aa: CASSLGPGQGAMRFF; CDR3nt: TGTGCCAGCAGCCTCGGCCCGGGACAGGGGGCGATGCGGTTCTTC
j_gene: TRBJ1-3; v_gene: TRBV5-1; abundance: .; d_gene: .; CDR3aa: CASSLDHASGNTIYF; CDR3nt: TGCGCCAGCAGCTTGGATCATGCCTCTGGAAACACCATATATTTT
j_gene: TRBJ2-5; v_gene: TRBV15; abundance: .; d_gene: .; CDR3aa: CATSREILPVETQYF; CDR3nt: TGTGCCACCAGCAGGGAAATCCTACCGGTGGAGACCCAGTACTTC
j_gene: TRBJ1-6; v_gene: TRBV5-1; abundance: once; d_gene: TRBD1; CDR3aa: CASRGTGALSPLHF; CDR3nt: TGCGCCAGCAGGGGGACAGGGGCCCTTTCACCCCTCCACTTT
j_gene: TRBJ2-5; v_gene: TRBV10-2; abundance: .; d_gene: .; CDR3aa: CASKMTGGLETQYF; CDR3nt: TGCGCCAGCAAGATGACAGGCGGACTCGAGACCCAGTACTTC
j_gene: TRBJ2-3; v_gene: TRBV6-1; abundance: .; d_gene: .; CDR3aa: CASSEVGASTDTQYF; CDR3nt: TGTGCCAGCAGTGAAGTGGGCGCTAGCACAGATACGCAGTATTTT